The 3 T cell receptor beta chains below all came from one sample that was sequenced in a study of CD8 T cells in ankylosing spondylitis. TCRdb used MiXCR to reprocess the 5' RACE reads, holding one entry per CDR3 protein. The data contain under 250,000 distinct CDR3 sequences, approximately 7.6% of them singletons. The sample taken for sequencing was blood, either unsorted or a sorted T cell fraction (not recorded which). Every receptor here comes from a female donor with ankylosing spondylitis or in good health (not recorded which).

The sample holds many counts of this clonotype. V is TRBV7-8 and J is TRBJ2-3, with 9 bases that match TRBD2. Germline values: CDR1 SGHVS, CDR2 FQNEAQ. CDR3 length: 13 residues. The ends lost 6 bases at V and 5 bases at J; junction bases unmatched: 3. The CDR3 sequence is CASRWREGDTQYF. CDR3 bases: TGTGCCAGCAGATGGCGGGAGGGAGATACGCAGTATTTT.

A note on this clonotype: A much larger clone lies one base from this, so it may be a read error. The chain joins TRBV5-5 to TRBJ2-1, with 12 bases matching TRBD2. Germline V gene data show CDR1 as SGHKS and CDR2 as YYEKEE (reference sequence). This CDR3 spans 17 amino acids. DNA of the CDR3: TGTGCCAGCACATCGCTAGCGGGAGGGCCAGCGAGCAATGAGCAGTCCTTC. Residues: CASTSLAGGPASNEQSF.

This clonotype came up many times. This chain links TRBV3-1 with TRBJ1-1; no reliable D call. Germline loops: CDR1 LGHDT, CDR2 YNNKEL (reference sequence). The V gene lost 4 bases and the J gene lost 2 bases, with 11 bases spanning the gap. This CDR3 comprises 14 residues. The DNA of the CDR3 is TGTGCCAGCAGCCTTACACTTCACAACACTGAAGCTTTCTTT. Protein product: CASSLTLHNTEAFF.